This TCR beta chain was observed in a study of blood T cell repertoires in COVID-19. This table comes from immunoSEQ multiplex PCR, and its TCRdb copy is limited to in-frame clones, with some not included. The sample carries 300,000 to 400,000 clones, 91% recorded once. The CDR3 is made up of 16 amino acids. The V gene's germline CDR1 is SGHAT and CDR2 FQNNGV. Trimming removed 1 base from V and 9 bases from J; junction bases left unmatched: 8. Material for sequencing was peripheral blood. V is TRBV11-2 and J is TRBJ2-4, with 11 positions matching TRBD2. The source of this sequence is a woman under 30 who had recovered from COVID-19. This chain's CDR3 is CASSLVTSGTTGIQYF. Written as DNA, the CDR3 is TGTGCCAGCAGCTTAGTGACTAGCGGGACCACCGGCATTCAGTACTTC. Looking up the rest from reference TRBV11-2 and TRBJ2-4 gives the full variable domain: EAGVAQSPRYKIIEKRQSVAFWCNPISGHATLYWYQQILGQGPKLLIQFQNNGVVDDSQLPKDRFSAERLKGVDSTLKIQPAKLEDSAVYLCASSLVTSGTTGIQYFGAGTRLSVL.